Listed here are 29 T cell receptor beta chains from one sample, sequenced in a study of blood T cell repertoires in COVID-19. Libraries were prepared by immunoSEQ multiplex PCR; TCRdb keeps only in-frame clonotypes and omits some of them. The sample records about 120,000 clones, around 89% being singletons. Sequencing was performed on peripheral blood. Receptor source: a man aged 70-80 years with active or convalescent COVID-19.

The rearrangement links TRBV28 to TRBJ1-3, with 8 bases matching TRBD1. In germline, CDR1 is MDHEN, CDR2 SYDVKM. V lost 6 bases to trimming and J lost 4 bases; unmatched junction nucleotides: 8. The CDR3 runs to 15 residues. The CDR3: CASSPPDRAGNTIYF. CDR3 bases: TGTGCCAGCAGCCCTCCGGACAGGGCCGGAAACACCATATATTTT.

This clone was seen a single time. The genes are TRBV19 and TRBJ2-3, with TRBD2 as a possible D gene (6 bases). The germline V gene encodes CDR1 LNHDA and CDR2 SQIVND (reference sequence). Trimming removed 4 bases from V and 0 bases from J, with 14 bases in between. This CDR3 has 16 residues. The CDR3 coding sequence is TGTGCCAGTAGTACCGATCTAAGCGGGAGCACAGATACGCAGTATTTT. Its protein product is CASSTDLSGSTDTQYF.

The rearrangement uses TRBV28 and TRBJ1-5, with 7 bases aligning to TRBD1. Germline CDR1 reads MDHEN; CDR2 reads SYDVKM. Trimming took 5 bases from V and 2 from J; bases not matched to a gene: 3. The CDR3 covers 14 residues. The CDR3 DNA is TGTGCCAGCAGTGACAGGGCTCGCAATCAGCCCCAGCATTTT. Protein sequence: CASSDRARNQPQHF. The complete variable domain, with remaining parts taken from reference TRBV28 and TRBJ1-5, reads DVKVTQSSRYLVKRTGEKVFLECVQDMDHENMFWYRQDPGLGLRLIYFSYDVKMKEKGDIPEGYSVSREKKERFSLILESASTNQTSMYLCASSDRARNQPQHFGDGTRLSIL.

J is TRBJ1-6 and V is TRBV28, with 8 bases fitting TRBD1. The CDR3 runs 17 residues. The J segment lost 9 bases and the V segment lost 7 bases, leaving 17 bases of the junction unmatched. CDR1 is MDHEN and CDR2 is SYDVKM in the germline V gene. This chain's CDR3 is CASNGRTGTERSSPLHF. In DNA, the CDR3 is TGTGCCAGCAATGGTAGGACAGGGACGGAGAGGAGTTCACCCCTCCACTTT. Full variable domain (remainder filled in from reference TRBV28 and TRBJ1-6): DVKVTQSSRYLVKRTGEKVFLECVQDMDHENMFWYRQDPGLGLRLIYFSYDVKMKEKGDIPEGYSVSREKKERFSLILESASTNQTSMYLCASNGRTGTERSSPLHFGNGTRLTVT.

The rearrangement uses TRBV5-1 and TRBJ2-7; D is perhaps TRBD2 (5 bases). CDR1 SGHRS and CDR2 YFSETQ come from the germline V gene. This CDR3 is 14 amino acids long. Between the trimmed V and J ends, which lost 6 bases and 3 bases, there was a span of 16 bases. CDR3 loop: CASNQFGVGYEQYF. The CDR3 coding sequence is TGCGCCAGCAACCAGTTCGGGGTCGGCTACGAGCAGTACTTC. Full variable domain (remainder filled in from reference TRBV5-1 and TRBJ2-7): KAGVTQTPRYLIKTRGQQVTLSCSPISGHRSVSWYQQTPGQGLQFLFEYFSETQRNKGNFPGRFSGRQFSNSRSEMNVSTLELGDSALYLCASNQFGVGYEQYFGPGTRLTVT.

This chain uses TRBV18 with TRBJ1-4; 7 bases map to TRBD1. Unmatched junction bases numbered 9, after V lost 0 bases and J lost 8 bases. This CDR3 is built from 16 residues. Germline CDR1 is KGHSH and CDR2 is LQKENI. The CDR3, as DNA: TGTGCCAGCTCACCACCTGGGGGGACAGATCCCGAAAAACTGTTTTTT. This sequence encodes CASSPPGGTDPEKLFF.

The chain employs TRBV27 and TRBJ2-7; 8 nucleotides line up with TRBD1. With V trimmed by 3 bases and J by 6 bases, 7 bases remained unmatched. This CDR3 is built from 14 residues. CDR1 and CDR2 from the germline V gene are MNHEY and SMNVEV (reference sequence). CDR3 DNA sequence: TGTGCCAGCAGTTTTCGACAGGGGAGCCTCGAGCAGTACTTC. Its protein product is CASSFRQGSLEQYF.

This clone was seen a single time. The genes are TRBV6-5 and TRBJ1-1; D gene ambiguous. The germline gives CDR1 MNHEY, CDR2 SVGAGI. Between the trimmed V and J ends, which lost 10 bases and 6 bases, there was a span of 12 bases. CDR3 length: 11 residues. The DNA of the CDR3 is TGTGCCATAAAAGCCTTTCCTGAAGCTTTCTTT. It codes for CAIKAFPEAFF.

The V call is TRBV24-1, the J call TRBJ2-7; the D is unclear. The CDR3 covers 11 residues. Trimming took 6 bases from V and 4 from J, leaving 6 bases between them. Germline V lookup: CDR1 KGHDR, CDR2 SFDVKD. CDR3 nucleotide sequence: TGTGCCACCAGTCTTCCTTACGAGCAGTACTTC. Translating it yields CATSLPYEQYF.

The chain has TRBV5-1 and TRBJ2-7; 12 bases line up with TRBD1. The CDR3 loop spans 14 amino acids. After removal of 7 bases from V and 3 bases from J, the junction contained 5 bases not matched to a gene. Germline CDR1 is SGHRS and CDR2 is YFSETQ. This CDR3 reads CASGGQGASYEQYF. Written as DNA, the CDR3 is TGCGCCAGCGGGGGACAGGGGGCAAGCTACGAGCAGTACTTC.

The chain joins TRBV30 to TRBJ1-3; D gene ambiguous. Germline V gives CDR1 GTSNPN, CDR2 SVGIG (reference sequence). Deletions cut 0 bases from V and 3 bases from J, with 3 bases between. There are 12 residues in the CDR3. This CDR3 reads CAWSVIGNTIYF. DNA for the CDR3: TGTGCCTGGAGTGTCATTGGAAACACCATATATTTT.

The chain is built from TRBV28 and TRBJ1-2; 9 bases match TRBD1. The CDR3 loop spans 16 amino acids. V shed 4 bases, J shed 1 base, and the junction held 7 bases outside the gene matches. Germline V gene lookup returns CDR1 MDHEN and CDR2 SYDVKM. The CDR3 loop is CASSSHRDRVNYGYTF. The CDR3 coding sequence is TGTGCCAGCAGTTCCCACCGGGACAGGGTTAACTATGGCTACACCTTC.

The chain couples TRBV5-1 to TRBJ2-2; 9 positions agree with TRBD2. This CDR3 has 13 amino acids. The junction had 3 bases not matched to a gene; V was cut back by 6 bases and J by 6 bases. The germline gives CDR1 SGHRS, CDR2 YFSETQ. The CDR3 loop is CASKLAGAGELFF. The CDR3 bases are TGCGCCAGCAAGTTAGCGGGGGCCGGGGAGCTGTTTTTT.

This rearrangement joins TRBV11-1 to TRBJ2-2, with a possible D match to TRBD2 (7 bases). CDR3 length equals 17 residues. Germline V gene data show CDR1 as SGHAT and CDR2 as FQDESV (reference sequence). V was trimmed by 0 bases and J by 6 bases, leaving 17 bases between them. DNA for the CDR3: TGTGCCAGCAGCTTAGCGCGCGGGGGCACCATACCCGGGGAGCTGTTTTTT. Translated, it gives CASSLARGGTIPGELFF. The complete variable domain, with remaining parts taken from reference TRBV11-1 and TRBJ2-2, reads EAEVAQSPRYKITEKSQAVAFWCDPISGHATLYWYRQILGQGPELLVQFQDESVVDDSQLPKDRFSAERLKGVDSTLKIQPAELGDSAMYLCASSLARGGTIPGELFFGEGSRLTVL.

V is TRBV4-1 and J is TRBJ2-1; TRBD1 aligns across 8 bases. There are 15 residues in the CDR3. The germline V gene has CDR1 MGHRA and CDR2 YSYEKL. The J segment lost 3 bases and the V segment lost 3 bases, leaving 4 bases of the junction unmatched. The CDR3 nucleotides read TGCGCCAGCAGCCACGGGACAGGCGACTACAATGAGCAGTTCTTC. Its translation: CASSHGTGDYNEQFF.

This chain links TRBV11-2 with TRBJ1-4; 7 positions agree with TRBD1. The CDR3 extends over 18 amino acids. V dropped 4 bases and J dropped 0; count of bases not matched to a gene: 11. Looked up from germline, CDR1 is SGHAT and CDR2 is FQNNGV. CDR3 sequence: CASSSHPGQIATNEKLFF. The CDR3 coding sequence is TGTGCCAGCAGCTCCCACCCGGGACAGATAGCAACTAATGAAAAACTGTTTTTT.

This sequence joins TRBV11-2 and TRBJ2-5; D is possibly TRBD2 (6 bases). Germline V gene lookup returns CDR1 SGHAT and CDR2 FQNNGV. The V end lost 6 bases, the J end lost 8 bases, and 13 bases lay between the germline ends. The CDR3 has 12 residues. The CDR3 sequence is CASSPLGGTQYF. The CDR3 region has the DNA TGTGCCAGCAGTCCTCTGGGGGGAACCCAGTACTTC.

This chain links TRBV27 with TRBJ2-2; D is possibly TRBD1 (5 bases). Between the trimmed V and J ends, which lost 6 bases and 0 bases, there was a span of 17 bases. The CDR3 length is 17 residues. Looked up from germline, CDR1 is MNHEY and CDR2 is SMNVEV (reference sequence). The CDR3 DNA follows: TGTGCCAGCAGAGATTACGACAGACAGTCGAACACCGGGGAGCTGTTTTTT. Encoded protein: CASRDYDRQSNTGELFF.

This chain joins TRBV3-1 (or the pseudogene TRBV3-2) and TRBJ2-7, with D tentatively TRBD1 (5 bases). The CDR3 extends over 15 amino acids. Trimming pared 1 base from V and 3 bases from J, leaving 13 bases between. The germline V gene has CDR1 LGHDT and CDR2 YNNKEL (reference sequence). CDR3 sequence (DNA): TGTGCCAGCAGCCAAGCGGCTCAGGGAAACTACGAGCAGTACTTC. It codes for CASSQAAQGNYEQYF.

This clone was detected only a few times. The chain is built from TRBV2 and TRBJ1-5; 8 bases fit TRBD1. The CDR3 sequence is 16 residues long. Germline CDR1 SNHLY, CDR2 FYNNEI. V dropped 2 bases and J dropped 10; count of bases not matched to a gene: 13. CDR3 loop: CASSEQLGTGARPQHF. In nucleotides, the CDR3 is TGTGCCAGCAGTGAACAGTTGGGGACAGGCGCCCGTCCCCAGCATTTT.

The V gene is TRBV7-3, the J gene TRBJ2-7; 10 bases align to TRBD2. The CDR3 has 15 residues. The germline gives CDR1 SGHTA, CDR2 FQGTGA. V shed 1 base and J 3 bases; nucleotides not matched to a gene: 3. The CDR3 region has the DNA TGTGCCAGCAGCTTAATGCCTAGCGGGAGCTACGAGCAGTACTTC. This translates into CASSLMPSGSYEQYF. The variable domain in full, with the rest retrieved from reference TRBV7-3 and TRBJ2-7, is GAGVSQTPSNKVTEKGKYVELRCDPISGHTALYWYRQSLGQGPEFLIYFQGTGAADDSGLPNDRFFAVRPEGSVSTLKIQRTERGDSAVYLCASSLMPSGSYEQYFGPGTRLTVT.

The CDR3, as DNA: TGTGCCAGCAGTGAATCGCAGGGCGCCTACAATGAGCAGTTCTTC. This encodes CASSESQGAYNEQFF. The chain employs TRBV6-1 and TRBJ2-1, with D perhaps TRBD1 (5 bases). The germline gives CDR1 MNHNS, CDR2 SASEGT. Trimming cost V 2 bases and J 2 bases, with 10 bases left between them. The CDR3 extends over 15 amino acids.

The V call is TRBV6-6, the J call TRBJ1-6, with D perhaps TRBD1 (5 bases). The CDR3 runs to 14 residues. Trimming left V 6 bases short and J 6 bases short, with 12 bases between. The germline V gene has CDR1 MNHNY and CDR2 SVGAGI (reference sequence). CDR3 sequence reads: CASSPGVGNSPLHF. CDR3 DNA: TGTGCCAGCAGCCCGGGGGTGGGTAATTCACCCCTCCACTTT.

This rearrangement joins TRBV20-1 to TRBJ2-5; the match to TRBD2 covers 12 bases. The V segment lost 3 bases and the J segment 4 bases; nucleotides outside the gene matches: 12. Germline CDR1 is DFQATT and CDR2 is SNEGSKA (reference sequence). This CDR3 spans 17 amino acids. The CDR3 loop reads CSASAERLAGVGETQYF. The CDR3 nucleotides read TGCAGTGCTAGTGCTGAGCGACTAGCGGGAGTGGGAGAGACCCAGTACTTC.

The sample holds one count of this clone. V gene TRBV24-1 combines with J gene TRBJ2-3; D call uncertain. Trimming pared 3 bases from V and 5 bases from J, leaving 11 bases between. The CDR3 loop spans 14 amino acids. Per the germline V gene, CDR1 is KGHDR and CDR2 is SFDVKD. The CDR3 DNA follows: TGTGCCACCAGTGATCGACGGGTTGAAGATACGCAGTATTTT. This encodes CATSDRRVEDTQYF.

This chain joins TRBV28 and TRBJ2-2; TRBD2 matches 11 bases. CDR1 is MDHEN, CDR2 SYDVKM, per germline. The trim removed 8 bases at V and 3 bases at J, leaving 5 bases unmatched. The CDR3 is 15 amino acids. The CDR3 DNA follows: TGTGCCAGCGGGTCTAGCGGGAGGTACACCGGGGAGCTGTTTTTT. It encodes CASGSSGRYTGELFF.

The chain combines TRBV19 with TRBJ1-2; TRBD1 matches 8 bases. The CDR3 runs to 15 residues. Germline CDR1 reads LNHDA; CDR2 reads SQIVND (reference sequence). Trimming cost V 5 bases and J 3 bases; bases outside gene matches: 8. This chain's CDR3 is CASSPPGQAYYGYTF. The CDR3 DNA sequence: TGTGCCAGTAGTCCCCCGGGACAGGCCTACTATGGCTACACCTTC.

V usage is TRBV19 and J usage is TRBJ1-2, with no clear D. The CDR3 sequence is 14 residues long. Germline values: CDR1 LNHDA, CDR2 SQIVND (reference sequence). The V end was cut by 5 bases, the J end by 0 bases, with 10 bases between. CDR3 coding DNA: TGTGCCAGTAGTTTTTTATCGGCTAACTATGGCTACACCTTC. Translation gives CASSFLSANYGYTF.

The J gene is TRBJ1-1, the V gene TRBV25-1; a weak D match, TRBD1 (6 bases). From germline, CDR1 is MGHDK and CDR2 SYGVNS. V lost 5 bases and J 5 bases, leaving 15 bases between the germline ends. The CDR3 runs to 14 residues. The CDR3 region is CASSLGGGRTEAFF. The CDR3 DNA sequence: TGTGCCAGCAGTCTAGGGGGGGGGAGGACTGAAGCTTTCTTT.